This T cell receptor (beta chain) is drawn from a study of neoadjuvant nivolumab and ipilimumab in lung cancer. Study results and caveats: Only two of four nivolumab-treated tumors gained richness and clonality by surgery.

V lost 4 bases, J lost 3 bases, and 2 bases stayed unmatched. The CDR3 runs to 14 residues. The germline gives CDR1 SQVTM, CDR2 ANQGSEA. Assay: immunoSEQ multiplex PCR; the TCRdb copy retains only in-frame clones and omits some. The sample has 9,500 to 10,000 clones; 77% are singletons. Note on this clone: Antigen unknown.

J is TRBJ1-5 and V is TRBV29-1, with 11 bases matching TRBD1. The TCR sequence derives from an adult with non-small cell lung cancer. Some clones in this sample may be carry-over from other donors' samples. This sample comprised tumor tissue, obtained after neoadjuvant nivolumab, alone or with ipilimumab, at or shortly before surgery. In nucleotides, the CDR3 is TGCAGCGTTGTTGGACAGGGGGCCAATCAGCCCCAGCATTTT. It encodes CSVVGQGANQPQHF.